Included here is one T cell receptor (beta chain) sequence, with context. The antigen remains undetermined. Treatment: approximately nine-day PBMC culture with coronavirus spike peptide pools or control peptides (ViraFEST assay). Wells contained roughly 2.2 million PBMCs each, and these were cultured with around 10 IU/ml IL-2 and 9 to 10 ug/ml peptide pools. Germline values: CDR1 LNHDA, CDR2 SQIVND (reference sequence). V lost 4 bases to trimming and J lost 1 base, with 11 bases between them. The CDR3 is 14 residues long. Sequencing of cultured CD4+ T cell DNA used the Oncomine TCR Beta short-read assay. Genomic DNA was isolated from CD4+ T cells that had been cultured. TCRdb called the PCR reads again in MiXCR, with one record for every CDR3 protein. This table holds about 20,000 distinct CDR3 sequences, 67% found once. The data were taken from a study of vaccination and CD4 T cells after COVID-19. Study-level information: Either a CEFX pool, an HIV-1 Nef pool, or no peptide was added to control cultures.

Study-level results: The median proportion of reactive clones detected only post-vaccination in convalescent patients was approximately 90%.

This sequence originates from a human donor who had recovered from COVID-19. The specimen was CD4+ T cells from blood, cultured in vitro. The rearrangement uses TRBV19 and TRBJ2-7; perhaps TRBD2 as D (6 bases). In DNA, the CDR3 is TGTGCCAGTAGTAGTCCCGGGAGATCCTACGAGCAGTACTTC. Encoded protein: CASSSPGRSYEQYF.